These T cell receptor beta chains were read from a single sample in a study of blood T cell repertoires in COVID-19. Profiled with immunoSEQ multiplex PCR; TCRdb holds only in-frame clones, not every one. The sample holds about 240,000 clones, 87% seen once. Sequencing was carried out using peripheral blood. These receptors were taken from a man aged 55-75 years who had recovered from COVID-19. Both conserved end residues are part of each CDR3. The order of the fields is J gene, clone size, D gene, V gene, CDR3 DNA, CDR3 protein. A D gene is named only where the DNA matches it firmly. Size values are once, few and many counts, or a class for expanded clones, and some rows have none.

>TRBJ1-2|.|TRBD1|TRBV7-9
TGTGCCAGCAGCTCCATCGTCCTATACGAAAACAGGGGCCGTGGCTACACCTTC
CASSSIVLYENRGRGYTF
>TRBJ1-2|.|.|TRBV23-1
TGCGCCAGCAGCCCCTCCGGGAGCGGCTACACCTTC
CASSPSGSGYTF
>TRBJ1-2|.|.|TRBV24-1
TGTGCCACCAGTGATTTGCCCGGGTATGGCTACACCTTC
CATSDLPGYGYTF
>TRBJ2-1|.|.|TRBV7-9
TGTGCCAGCAGCTTAAGCTTACCTTACAATGAGCAGTTCTTC
CASSLSLPYNEQFF
>TRBJ2-1|.|.|TRBV9
TGTGCCAGCAGCGTAGCCGGGGGCAATGAGCAGTTCTTC
CASSVAGGNEQFF
>TRBJ1-4|.|.|TRBV5-6
TGTGCCAGCAGCAGGACAGTTAATGAAAAACTGTTTTTT
CASSRTVNEKLFF
>TRBJ2-3|.|TRBD2|TRBV10-1
TGCGCCAGCAGTTCCTCGACTAGCGGGGGCCGCACAGATACGCAGTATTTT
CASSSSTSGGRTDTQYF
>TRBJ1-2|.|.|TRBV5-1
TGCGCCAGCTCCTTACCCCTCGCGTCCATCGGACACTATTTATATGGCTACACCTTC
CASSLPLASIGHYLYGYTF
>TRBJ2-1|.|TRBD2|TRBV7-8
TGTGCCAGCAGCTTTATGGTAGCGGGGGGGCGGGTCCATGAGCAGTTCTTC
CASSFMVAGGRVHEQFF
>TRBJ2-7|.|TRBD1|TRBV28
TGTGCCAGCAGCCTCGGGACAGGGGGCAGGTACGAGCAGTACTTC
CASSLGTGGRYEQYF
>TRBJ1-1|.|TRBD1|TRBV7-9
TGTGCCAGCAGCTTAAGACAGGGGGACTCTGAAGCTTTCTTT
CASSLRQGDSEAFF
>TRBJ2-1|few|.|TRBV7-2
TGTGCCAGCAGCTTATCACCTATTCGCAATGAGCAGTTCTTC
CASSLSPIRNEQFF
>TRBJ1-5|.|.|TRBV10-1
TGCGCCAGCAGCCGTAGGCGCGCGGAGTTCAGTCAGCCCCAGCATTTT
CASSRRRAEFSQPQHF
>TRBJ1-5|.|.|TRBV2
TGTGCCAGCAGTGAACAGGGAAGGGCTCAGCCCCAGCATTTT
CASSEQGRAQPQHF
>TRBJ2-2|few|TRBD1|TRBV19
TGTGCCAGTAGTTCGCGACAGGGAAAGACCGGGGAGCTGTTTTTT
CASSSRQGKTGELFF
>TRBJ1-1|once|.|TRBV18
TGTGCCAGCTCACGAAGTACAGGGAACACTGAAGCTTTCTTT
CASSRSTGNTEAFF
>TRBJ2-1|.|TRBD2|TRBV7-9
TGTGCCAGCAGCTCCGGGGGGGCCAATGAGCAGTTCTTC
CASSSGGANEQFF
>TRBJ2-1|.|TRBD2|TRBV30
TGTGCCTGGAGTGCGCCGGGACTAGCGGGGGGGAGGAATGAGCAGTTCTTC
CAWSAPGLAGGRNEQFF
>TRBJ1-3|few|.|TRBV6-5
TGTGCCAGCAGTTACGGGGGGAATGGAAACACCATATATTTT
CASSYGGNGNTIYF
>TRBJ2-7|.|TRBD2|TRBV4-2
TGTGCCAGCAGCCAAGTTGGGATGACCGGGGGGGTTTACGAGCAGTACTTC
CASSQVGMTGGVYEQYF
>TRBJ2-2|.|.|TRBV5-1
TGCGCCAGCAGCATCGACCAGGGGAACACCGGGGAGCTGTTTTTT
CASSIDQGNTGELFF
>TRBJ2-2|.|.|TRBV27
TGTGCCAGCAGTTTAGGGGGACACGGGGAGCTGTTTTTT
CASSLGGHGELFF
>TRBJ2-3|.|TRBD1|TRBV7-9
TGTGCCAGCAGCTTATCAGGGGGCGTAGATACGCAGTATTTT
CASSLSGGVDTQYF
>TRBJ2-2|.|TRBD2|TRBV11-2
TGTGCCAGCAGCTTAGGATGGGACGGGACTAGCAAGAACACCGGGGAGCTGTTTTTT
CASSLGWDGTSKNTGELFF
>TRBJ2-7|.|TRBD1|TRBV28
TGTGCCAGCAGCGGACAGGGGATTTTGTACGAGCAGTACTTC
CASSGQGILYEQYF
>TRBJ2-2|.|.|TRBV24-1
TGTGCCACCAGTGAGAATGCGGGGATGAACACCGGGGAGCTGTTTTTT
CATSENAGMNTGELFF
>TRBJ2-2|.|.|TRBV7-8
TGTGCCAGCAGCTTAACGGAGAAGAACACCGGGGAGCTGTTTTTT
CASSLTEKNTGELFF
>TRBJ2-2|.|.|TRBV19
TGTGCCAGTAGTCCCCTCGGCGCGGGGACCCTTATCGGGGAGCTGTTTTTT
CASSPLGAGTLIGELFF
>TRBJ1-6|few|.|TRBV3-1/TRBV3-2
TGTGCCAGCAGCCAAGCACAGGGATATTCACCCCTCCACTTT
CASSQAQGYSPLHF
>TRBJ1-6|.|TRBD1|TRBV7-2
TGTGCCAGCAGCTTAAAGGCACAGGGGGCAAGCTCACCCCTCCACTTT
CASSLKAQGASSPLHF
>TRBJ1-6|.|.|TRBV11-2
TGTGCCAGCAGCTTATTGCCGGCCGGAGGATCACCCCTCCACTTT
CASSLLPAGGSPLHF
>TRBJ2-1|.|TRBD2|TRBV7-2
TGTGCCAGCAGCTTAGCCCCGGGACTAGCGGGGGGCCGAAATCGGAATGAGCAGTTCTTC
CASSLAPGLAGGRNRNEQFF
>TRBJ1-4|.|TRBD1|TRBV6-5
TGTGCCAGCAGTTCTATAACCCGACAGGGCAGTGAAAAACTGTTTTTT
CASSSITRQGSEKLFF
>TRBJ2-5|.|.|TRBV6-6
TGTGCCAGCAGCCCGGAGGTCGCCTACCTTTCTCTCAAACGTAAAGAGACCCAGTACTTC
CASSPEVAYLSLKRKETQYF
>TRBJ2-2|.|TRBD1|TRBV19
TGTGCCAGCTCACCCACCTATGGACAGGGGCCGAACACCGGGGAGCTGTTTTTT
CASSPTYGQGPNTGELFF
>TRBJ1-2|.|.|TRBV24-1
TGTGCCACCAGCGATAGTCGTGACAGGAGAGCTAACTATGGCTACACCTTC
CATSDSRDRRANYGYTF
>TRBJ1-6|.|TRBD1|TRBV18
TGTGCCAGCTCACCATATTCAAATATTAACCGGGACAGGGGCTATAATTCACCCCTCCACTTT
CASSPYSNINRDRGYNSPLHF
>TRBJ1-1|.|.|TRBV6-5
TGTGCCAGCAGTTACCAGGGCTTGGTGGGCACTGAAGCTTTCTTT
CASSYQGLVGTEAFF
>TRBJ2-1|.|.|TRBV5-4
TGTGCCAGCAGCCCCCACAGGGAAGATGAGCAGTTCTTC
CASSPHREDEQFF
>TRBJ2-4|.|TRBD1|TRBV6-5
TGTGCCAGCAGGGGAAGACAGGGGGGATACATTCAGTACTTC
CASRGRQGGYIQYF
>TRBJ1-3|.|.|TRBV6-5
TGTGCCAGCAGTTACTCGAGGTCCTCTGGAAACACCATATATTTT
CASSYSRSSGNTIYF
>TRBJ1-2|.|TRBD1|TRBV2
TGTGCCAGCAGCAGGACAGGGGATGTAAACTATGGCTACACCTTC
CASSRTGDVNYGYTF
>TRBJ1-1|.|.|TRBV6-6
TGTGCCAGCAGTTACATAAACACTGAAGCTTTCTTT
CASSYINTEAFF
>TRBJ1-6|few|.|TRBV6-1
TGTGCCAGCAGTGAAGTGGTGGCCTCACCCCTCCACTTT
CASSEVVASPLHF
>TRBJ1-1|.|TRBD1|TRBV7-6
TGTGCCAGCAGCTCCATCGATGGGACAGGGTCTGAAGCTTTCTTT
CASSSIDGTGSEAFF
>TRBJ2-7|.|TRBD2|TRBV5-1
TGCGCCAGCAGCTTGGGGACTAGCGGGGGGGCGGACGAGCAGTACTTC
CASSLGTSGGADEQYF